This entry features one TCR beta chain sequence. This receptor's antigen is unknown. Base-call qualities are not available, and no considerably larger clone is one nucleotide away. This sample is drawn from a study of T cell responses to AZD1222 COVID-19 vaccine (dated by TCRdb to about 2021). Regarding the research as a whole: AZD1222 recipients given second doses at about 4 weeks or at about 12 weeks were pooled, since spike-specific TCR depth and breadth were not found to differ between the two schedules. Trial participants were enrolled by age into subgroups of 18-55, 56-69 and 70-plus years, and around 150, 28 and 57 TCR-sequenced participants, respectively, were included in these subgroups. TCR sequencing covered fewer than 250 trial participants: 200 to 220 given two doses of AZD1222 and 26 given two doses of MenACWY control vaccine.

Clipping removes 6 bases from V and 8 bases from J, with 7 as the unmatched junction base count. The CDR3 covers 13 residues, taking in both the cysteine and the phenylalanine. The DNA shown is the 39-base CDR3, in frame from base 1. Per the germline V gene, MNHNS is the CDR1 and SASEGT is the CDR2. What the research found in general, with its limitations: The whole spike protein was spanned by vaccine-associated CD4 TCRs, and dominant responses were seen in regions 160-218 and 743-854. Nearly half of unique spike-specific TCRs reportedly recognized epitopes outside regions mutated in the B.1.351 and B.1.1.7 variants. Because no day 14 peak-response samples were available, repertoires were characterized only after the peak T cell response. Conclusions about previously exposed vaccinees are limited, since just six or seven AZD1222 recipients were seropositive for SARS-CoV-2 at baseline. In the small 56-69-year group, the increase in depth fell short of significance, most likely because of low power. After two AZD1222 doses, both the breadth and the depth of spike-specific TCRs were significantly higher than at day 0 and than in MenACWY recipients. Participants were mostly white British and included more females than males, and it was suggested by the authors that clonal diversity may have been underestimated.

The CDR3 regions of human TCRbeta chains were analyzed by immunosequencing. As for the original processing: TCRs in the repertoires were compared against a reference library of SARS-CoV-2-specific TCRs that had been generated with the MIRA antigen-specificity platform. Breadth meant the fraction of unique TCRs that were SARS-CoV-2-associated, whereas depth meant the fraction of total T cells that were SARS-CoV-2-associated. Using the MIRA data, each spike-specific TCR was assigned both to the spike region to which the TCR was reactive and to a CD4 or CD8 class. Log10-transformed breadth and depth values were compared by one-way ANOVA with Sidak's multiple comparisons tests. In its TCRdb copy, this immuneACCESS table keeps in-frame sequences only and misses some clones. Where compared with another copy, unresolved V genes explain less than half of these, and the others have no known cause. Clone size and V and J calls were adopted from that table, with D and trimming inferred from the DNA. The table for this sample lists about 79,000 clones; over 75% of them were counted only once. The ten most abundant clones make up roughly a fifth of the sample.

Sample time point, as interpreted from the label and publication: baseline before first vaccination. Vaccinee samples were obtained from the UK trials COV001 and COV002, which included a single-blind randomized controlled phase 2/3 trial of AZD1222 (ChAdOx1 nCoV-19) in healthy adults. For TCRbeta chain sequencing, PBMC samples were collected from trial participants at day 0 and at day 28 after the second dose. The sample was peripheral blood, taken on day 0 of AZD1222 vaccination. The clonotype was recovered from an adult in good health. The V gene is TRBV6-1 and the J gene is TRBJ2-1; a stretch of 7 junction bases matches TRBD1. Here is the DNA: TGTGCCAGCAGGACAGGGTCGAACGATGAGCAGTTCTTC. This translates into CASRTGSNDEQFF.